These 18 T cell receptor beta chains originate from one sample sequenced in a study of a mutant IDH1 vaccine in newly diagnosed glioma. Stated time point: week 35, safety follow-up. Topical imiquimod was applied with each vaccine dose, which held 300 ug of mutant IDH1 20-mer peptide. These receptors' antigens are unknown. Assay used: immunoSEQ multiplex PCR; TCRdb lists only in-frame clones, some missing. The table lists tens of thousands of clones, about four fifths of them singletons, with less than 7% in the top ten. The sample consisted of PBMCs, taken from a glioma patient whose treatment included an IDH1 peptide vaccine. The receptors originated from a man aged 35-49 years with glioma.

CDR3 in amino acids: CSAALTGGVGEQYF. The CDR3 bases are TGCAGCGCCGCCCTGACAGGGGGGGTCGGCGAGCAGTACTTC. The chain uses TRBV29-1 and TRBJ2-7, with 9 bases matching TRBD1. Losses at the gene ends were 7 bases for V and 6 bases for J; bases not matched to a gene: 13. Germline V CDR1 and CDR2: SQVTM, ANQGSEA. There are 14 residues in the CDR3.

This clone was recorded a few times. The chain combines TRBV7-2 with TRBJ1-4, with D maybe TRBD1 (6 bases). The CDR3 runs 14 residues. V was trimmed by 3 bases and J by 6 bases, leaving 11 bases between them. Germline CDR1 is SGHTA and CDR2 is FQGNSA. The CDR3 spells CASSLSGEDEKLFF. The CDR3, as DNA: TGTGCCAGCAGCTTGTCAGGGGAGGATGAAAAACTGTTTTTT.

This clone was detected only once. The V and J genes are TRBV5-1 and TRBJ1-1, with a weak D call TRBD1 (5 bases). The CDR3 loop spans 16 amino acids. The germline V gene has CDR1 SGHRS and CDR2 YFSETQ. Trimming stripped 0 bases from V and 4 bases from J, with 16 bases between. CDR3 loop: CASSLAPMGGVTEAFF. The CDR3 DNA follows: TGCGCCAGCAGCTTGGCCCCGATGGGAGGGGTCACTGAAGCTTTCTTT.

The rearrangement uses TRBV6-4 and TRBJ2-3, with D perhaps given as TRBD1 or TRBD2 (5 bases each). There are 13 residues in the CDR3. The germline V gene encodes CDR1 MRHNA and CDR2 SNTAGT. V was pared by 4 bases and J by 3 bases, with 8 bases between. The CDR3 protein is CASSVGPTDTQYF. In nucleotides, the CDR3 is TGTGCCAGCAGTGTGGGACCAACAGATACGCAGTATTTT.

The CDR3 DNA reads as TGTGCCAGCAGTTTATATGGCCCTGTTGGAAACACCATATATTTT. This gives the protein CASSLYGPVGNTIYF. The rearrangement joins TRBV27 to TRBJ1-3; D uncertain. The CDR3 is 15 residues long. Germline CDR1 and CDR2: MNHEY and SMNVEV (reference sequence). V was cut by 1 base and J by 3 bases, with 10 bases left in between.

This rearrangement joins TRBV7-2 to TRBJ1-6, with unresolved D. V was shortened by 0 bases and J by 9 bases, with 18 bases between the two germline ends. The germline gives CDR1 SGHTA, CDR2 FQGNSA. The CDR3 covers 17 residues. The CDR3 sequence is CASSLAGGYRASSPLHF. The CDR3 DNA is TGTGCCAGCAGCTTAGCCGGCGGTTATCGTGCCTCTTCACCCCTCCACTTT.

The chain combines TRBV7-2 with TRBJ2-3; the D gene is possibly TRBD2 (5 bases). Germline CDR1 SGHTA, CDR2 FQGNSA. The V gene lost 5 bases and the J gene lost 2 bases, with 17 bases spanning the gap. CDR3 length equals 16 residues. The CDR3 region has the DNA TGTGCCAGCAGCCCAACGGGAATGAGGCCCACAGATACGCAGTATTTT. This sequence encodes CASSPTGMRPTDTQYF. The whole variable domain, remainder taken from reference TRBV7-2 and TRBJ2-3, is GAGVSQSPSNKVTEKGKDVELRCDPISGHTALYWYRQSLGQGLEFLIYFQGNSAPDKSGLPSDRFSAERTGGSVSTLTIQRTQQEDSAVYLCASSPTGMRPTDTQYFGPGTRLTVL.

This chain joins TRBV4-2 and TRBJ1-2; 8 bases map to TRBD1. The CDR3 extends over 16 amino acids. The V segment lost 0 bases and the J segment 6 bases; nucleotides outside the gene matches: 9. The germline CDR1 and CDR2 sequences are LGHNA and YNFKEQ. The CDR3 DNA is TGTGCCAGCAGCCAAGATAACGGACAGGGCGTGAATGGCTACACCTTC. It is translated as CASSQDNGQGVNGYTF.

The rearrangement uses TRBV19 and TRBJ2-6; D unresolved. Trimming took 8 bases from V and 0 from J, leaving 11 bases between them. The germline V gene has CDR1 LNHDA and CDR2 SQIVND (reference sequence). The length of the CDR3 is 15 residues. The CDR3 DNA reads as TGTGCCAGTGAGGCGAGGAGCTCTGGGGCCAACGTCCTGACTTTC. The encoded protein is CASEARSSGANVLTF.

The V gene is TRBV11-3, the J gene TRBJ2-3, with 10 bases aligning to TRBD2. The germline gives CDR1 SGHNT, CDR2 YENEEA. This CDR3 comprises 16 residues. After removal of 1 base from V and 4 bases from J, the junction contained 5 bases not matched to a gene. CDR3 sequence reads: CASSLGVAGGPDTQYF. CDR3 sequence (DNA): TGTGCCAGCAGCTTAGGAGTAGCGGGAGGTCCAGATACGCAGTATTTT.

The chain is built from TRBV5-1 and TRBJ2-1; TRBD2 matches at 11 bases. The germline CDR1 and CDR2 sequences are SGHRS and YFSETQ. The J segment lost 4 bases and the V segment lost 4 bases, leaving 4 bases of the junction unmatched. The CDR3 extends over 15 amino acids. In DNA, the CDR3 is TGCGCCAGCAGCCCGGGACTAGCGGAATACAATGAGCAGTTCTTC. Its protein product is CASSPGLAEYNEQFF.

The chain has TRBV10-3 and TRBJ1-1; 8 bases are a match to TRBD1. V shed 6 bases, J shed 1 base, and the junction held 4 bases outside the gene matches. This CDR3 comprises 14 residues. Per germline, CDR1 ENHRY and CDR2 SYGVKD. CDR3 protein: CAIRAGQGNTEAFF. CDR3 in DNA: TGTGCCATCAGGGCCGGACAGGGGAACACTGAAGCTTTCTTT.

The chain recombines TRBV10-2 with TRBJ2-7; TRBD2 is a possible D gene (6 bases). The CDR3 loop spans 15 amino acids. Germline CDR1 reads WSHSY; CDR2 reads SAAADI. The germline V and J ends were trimmed by 7 bases and 2 bases, with 18 bases remaining between them. The CDR3 nucleotides are TGCGCCAGCATCGGGACTCTCGCCCATCCCTACGAGCAGTACTTC. Translated, it gives CASIGTLAHPYEQYF.

This clone was seen a handful of times. The rearrangement joins TRBV12-5 to TRBJ1-5; 10 positions agree with TRBD1. Unmatched junction bases numbered 5, after V lost 5 bases and J lost 4 bases. Germline V gene lookup returns CDR1 LGHNT and CDR2 FRNRAP. The CDR3 loop spans 15 amino acids. CDR3 nucleotides: TGTGCTAGTGGTCCAGGGGACAGGGGTAATCAGCCCCAGCATTTT. Translated: CASGPGDRGNQPQHF.

V is TRBV19 and J is TRBJ2-1; TRBD1 might be the D (6 bases). V lost 5 bases and J 8 bases, leaving 13 bases between the germline ends. The CDR3 is 13 amino acids. Germline lookup yields CDR1 LNHDA and CDR2 SQIVND (reference sequence). CDR3 loop: CASSPTQGHEQFF. CDR3 in DNA: TGTGCCAGTAGTCCGACCCAGGGGCATGAGCAGTTCTTC.

The V call is TRBV6-1, the J call TRBJ2-7; 13 bases align to TRBD2. The germline V gene has CDR1 MNHNS and CDR2 SASEGT. The CDR3 is 15 amino acids. V was clipped by 5 bases and J by 3 bases; unmatched bases: 4. The CDR3 loop reads CASSSTSGGLYEQYF. The CDR3 DNA reads as TGTGCCAGCAGTTCGACTAGCGGGGGGCTCTACGAGCAGTACTTC.

The chain couples TRBV4-3 to TRBJ2-1; no firm D call. The V and J ends lost 1 base and 5 bases respectively, with 6 bases between them. The CDR3 loop spans 13 amino acids. The germline V gene encodes CDR1 LGHNA and CDR2 YSLEER. The CDR3 region is CASSQAENNEQFF. CDR3 nucleotide sequence: TGCGCCAGCAGCCAAGCGGAGAACAATGAGCAGTTCTTC.

This rearrangement joins TRBV5-6 to TRBJ2-3, with D maybe TRBD2 (7 bases). Trimming shortened V by 4 bases and J by 5 bases, and 14 bases separated the two germline ends. This CDR3 region has 14 residues. Germline CDR1 SGHDT, CDR2 YYEEEE. The CDR3 here is CASSPGGGGDTQYF. CDR3 coding DNA: TGTGCCAGCAGCCCTGGGGGGGGCGGAGATACGCAGTATTTT.